This is a list of T cell receptor beta chains from one sample in a study of OX40 agonist ivuxolimab in advanced cancers. The data were produced by immunoSEQ multiplex PCR, yet TCRdb's version contains in-frame clones alone and is incomplete. The table records 52,000 or so clones, 85% to 95% of them present only once. The sequences come from CD4+ or CD8+ T cells sorted from blood, collected in a trial of the OX40 agonist ivuxolimab. Every receptor here comes from an adult with an advanced solid tumor such as melanoma, head and neck, liver or kidney cancer. The CDR3 runs from the conserved cysteine through the conserved F or W. The D gene is left open where the match is weak. Only some rows state a clone size, as once, few, many or a class for expanded clones.

D	length	size	J	V	DNA	CDR3
.	12	.	TRBJ1-2	TRBV27	TGTGCCAGCAGTAGCTTAGGGGGGGGCTACACCTTC	CASSSLGGGYTF
TRBD1	13	.	TRBJ2-7	TRBV5-1	TGCGCCAGCAGTGGGACAGGAGCCTACGAGCAGTACTTC	CASSGTGAYEQYF
.	15	.	TRBJ2-7	TRBV28	TGTGCCAGCAGCCGAGGGGGGGACAGAGCCTACGAGCAGTACTTC	CASSRGGDRAYEQYF
.	16	.	TRBJ2-7	TRBV12-2	TGTGCAAGTCGCTTAGGTCTCGGGACTGGGGACTACGAGCAGTACTTC	CASRLGLGTGDYEQYF
.	18	once	TRBJ1-1	TRBV27	TGTGCCAGCAGTTTATATTCCTGGGGGGAGGGGAAGAACACTGAAGCTTTCTTT	CASSLYSWGEGKNTEAFF
TRBD1	15	.	TRBJ2-3	TRBV7-6	TGTGCCAGCAGCCCGGGACAGGGAGGAACAGATACGCAGTATTTT	CASSPGQGGTDTQYF
.	14	.	TRBJ2-5	TRBV27	TGTGCCAGCAGTACCCTTACCCTGCCAGAGACCCAGTACTTC	CASSTLTLPETQYF
TRBD1	15	.	TRBJ1-5	TRBV2	TGTGCCAGCAGACCCGGTAGACAGGGGCTAGAGCCCCAGCATTTT	CASRPGRQGLEPQHF
TRBD1	13	.	TRBJ1-4	TRBV10-2	TGCGCCAGCAGTGAACAGGGGACGGAAAAACTGTTTTTT	CASSEQGTEKLFF
TRBD1	18	.	TRBJ2-1	TRBV4-2	TGTGCCAGCAGCCAAGATGACACCGGGACAGCCTACTACAATGAGCAGTTCTTC	CASSQDDTGTAYYNEQFF
.	11	.	TRBJ1-6	TRBV20-1	TGCAGTGATACCCCAGACTCACCCCTCCACTTT	CSDTPDSPLHF
.	17	.	TRBJ1-1	TRBV7-8	TGTGCCAGCAGCCCGTTAATTTCGACAGCTCCGAACACTGAAGCTTTCTTT	CASSPLISTAPNTEAFF
.	13	.	TRBJ1-2	TRBV6-5	TGTGCCAGCAGTTACTCCGGGTCGGCTGGCTACACCTTC	CASSYSGSAGYTF
.	13	.	TRBJ1-2	TRBV29-1	TGCAGCGTTGGGGGGAGGGAGGGCGGTGGCTACACCTTC	CSVGGREGGGYTF
.	13	.	TRBJ2-1	TRBV7-8	TGTGCCAGCAGCTTAGCTAGTGGCCATGAGCAGTTCTTC	CASSLASGHEQFF
TRBD1	14	.	TRBJ1-1	TRBV9	TGTGCCAGCAGCGTAGTAGGGGGCGGCACTGAAGCTTTCTTT	CASSVVGGGTEAFF
TRBD1	14	.	TRBJ2-2	TRBV27	TGTGCCAGCAGATTGACAGGGGGCACCGGGGAGCTGTTTTTT	CASRLTGGTGELFF
.	16	.	TRBJ2-5	TRBV30	TGTGCCTGGAGTTCCCCGGCCGGGACTCTCCAAGAGACCCAGTACTTC	CAWSSPAGTLQETQYF